This T cell receptor beta chain was captured in a study of human T cells and chemical hapten exposure. This clonotype was seen only a few times. In TCRdb, the RACE reads were re-called with MiXCR into one record per CDR3 protein. The profile shows around 150,000 distinct CDR3 sequences, about a quarter of them singletons. Time point: patch test 3, about 24 weeks after DPC sensitization. As for treatment: therapeutic diphenylcyclopropenone sensitization with weekly scalp DPC. The germline CDR1 and CDR2 sequences are MNHEY and SVGEGT. The V gene end was trimmed by 5 bases and the J gene end by 7 bases; junction bases not matched to a gene: 11. The CDR3 is 14 residues long.

The sequencing used whole blood, collected in connection with sensitization to the hapten diphenylcyclopropenone (DPC). The gene calls are TRBV6-2 or TRBV6-3 and TRBJ2-7; 7 nucleotides agree with TRBD1. This receptor was taken from a woman aged 18-29 years with alopecia areata. Some clones in this sample may be carry-over from other donors' samples. The CDR3 DNA is TGTGCCAGCAGTCGGCCACAGGGGCCTGGGGAGCAGTACTTC. Translated: CASSRPQGPGEQYF.